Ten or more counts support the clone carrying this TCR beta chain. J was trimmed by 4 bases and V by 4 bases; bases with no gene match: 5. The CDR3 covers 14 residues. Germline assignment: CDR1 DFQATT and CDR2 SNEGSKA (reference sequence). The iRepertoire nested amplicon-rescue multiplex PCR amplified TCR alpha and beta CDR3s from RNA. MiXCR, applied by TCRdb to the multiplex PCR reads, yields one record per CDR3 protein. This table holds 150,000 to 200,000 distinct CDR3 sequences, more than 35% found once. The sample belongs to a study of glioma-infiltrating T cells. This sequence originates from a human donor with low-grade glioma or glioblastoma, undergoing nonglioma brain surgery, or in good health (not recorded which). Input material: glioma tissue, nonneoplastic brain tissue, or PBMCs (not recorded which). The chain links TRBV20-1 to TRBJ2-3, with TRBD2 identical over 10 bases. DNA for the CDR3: TGCAGTGCTAAATTAGCGGGAGGTCCAGATACGCAGTATTTT. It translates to CSAKLAGGPDTQYF.